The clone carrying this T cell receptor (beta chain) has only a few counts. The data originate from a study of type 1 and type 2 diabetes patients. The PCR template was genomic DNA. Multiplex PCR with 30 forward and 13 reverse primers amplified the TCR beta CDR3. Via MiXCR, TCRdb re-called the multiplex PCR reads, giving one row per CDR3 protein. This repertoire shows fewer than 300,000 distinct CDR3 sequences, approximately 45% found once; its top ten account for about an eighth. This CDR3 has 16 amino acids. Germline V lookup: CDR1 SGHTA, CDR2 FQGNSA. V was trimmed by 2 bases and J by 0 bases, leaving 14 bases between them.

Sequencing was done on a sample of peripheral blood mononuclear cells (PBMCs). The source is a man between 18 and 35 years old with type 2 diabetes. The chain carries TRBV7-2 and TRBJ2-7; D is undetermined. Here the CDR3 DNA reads TGTGCCAGCAGCTTATGGTCTGGCGGCCTCTCCTACGAGCAGTACTTC. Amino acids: CASSLWSGGLSYEQYF. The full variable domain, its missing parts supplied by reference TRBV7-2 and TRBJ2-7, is GAGVSQSPSNKVTEKGKDVELRCDPISGHTALYWYRQSLGQGLEFLIYFQGNSAPDKSGLPSDRFSAERTGGSVSTLTIQRTQQEDSAVYLCASSLWSGGLSYEQYFGPGTRLTVT.